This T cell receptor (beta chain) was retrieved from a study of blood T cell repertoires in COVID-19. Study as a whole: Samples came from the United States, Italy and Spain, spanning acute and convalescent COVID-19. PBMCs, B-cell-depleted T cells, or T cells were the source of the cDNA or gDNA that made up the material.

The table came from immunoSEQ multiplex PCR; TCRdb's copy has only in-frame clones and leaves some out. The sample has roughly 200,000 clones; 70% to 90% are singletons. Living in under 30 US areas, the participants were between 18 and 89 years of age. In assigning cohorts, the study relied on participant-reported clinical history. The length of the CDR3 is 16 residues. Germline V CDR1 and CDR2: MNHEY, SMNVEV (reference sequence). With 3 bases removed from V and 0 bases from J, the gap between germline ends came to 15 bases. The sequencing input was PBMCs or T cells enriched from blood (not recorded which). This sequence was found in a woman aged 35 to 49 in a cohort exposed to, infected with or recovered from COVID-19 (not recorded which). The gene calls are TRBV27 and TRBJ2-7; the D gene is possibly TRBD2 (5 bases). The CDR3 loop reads CASSFAPPGYSYEQYF. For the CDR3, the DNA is TGTGCCAGCAGTTTTGCCCCGCCGGGATACTCCTACGAGCAGTACTTC.